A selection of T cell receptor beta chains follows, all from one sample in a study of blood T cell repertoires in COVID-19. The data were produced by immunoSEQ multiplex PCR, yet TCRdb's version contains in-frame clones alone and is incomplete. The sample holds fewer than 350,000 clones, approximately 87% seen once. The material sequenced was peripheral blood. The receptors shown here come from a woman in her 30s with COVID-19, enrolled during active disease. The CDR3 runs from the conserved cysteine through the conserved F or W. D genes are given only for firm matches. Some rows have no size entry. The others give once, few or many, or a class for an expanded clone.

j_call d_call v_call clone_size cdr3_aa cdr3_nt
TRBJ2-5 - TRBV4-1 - CASSQDVQVRETQYF TGCGCCAGCAGCCAAGACGTCCAGGTGAGAGAGACCCAGTACTTC
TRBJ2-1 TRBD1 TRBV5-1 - CASSLETGLGKNEQFF TGCGCCAGCAGCTTGGAGACAGGGTTGGGGAAAAATGAGCAGTTCTTC
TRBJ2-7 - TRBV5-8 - CASSYAGVLLGEQYF TGTGCCAGCAGTTACGCAGGGGTCCTCCTCGGCGAGCAGTACTTC
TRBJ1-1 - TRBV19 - CASSILTSSEAFF TGTGCCAGTAGTATTTTAACATCGTCTGAAGCTTTCTTT
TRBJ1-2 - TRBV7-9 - CASTLDGFGYGYTF TGTGCCAGCACCTTAGACGGGTTCGGCTATGGCTACACCTTC
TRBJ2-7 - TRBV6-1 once CASSEPPASSYEQYF TGTGCCAGCAGTGAACCCCCAGCGAGCTCCTACGAGCAGTACTTC
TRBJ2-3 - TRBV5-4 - CASSYGGASTDTQYF TGTGCCAGCAGCTATGGGGGGGCGAGCACAGATACGCAGTATTTT
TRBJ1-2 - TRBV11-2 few CASGWDSYGYTF TGTGCCAGCGGTTGGGACTCCTATGGCTACACCTTC
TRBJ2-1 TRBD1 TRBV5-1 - CASSLRGLGDNEQFF TGCGCCAGCAGCCTCAGGGGGCTTGGAGACAATGAGCAGTTCTTC
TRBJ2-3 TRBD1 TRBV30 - CAWSIYPGQGDTQYF TGTGCCTGGAGTATATACCCGGGACAGGGGGATACGCAGTATTTT
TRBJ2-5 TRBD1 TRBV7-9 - CASGDRLETQYF TGTGCCAGCGGGGACAGACTAGAGACCCAGTACTTC